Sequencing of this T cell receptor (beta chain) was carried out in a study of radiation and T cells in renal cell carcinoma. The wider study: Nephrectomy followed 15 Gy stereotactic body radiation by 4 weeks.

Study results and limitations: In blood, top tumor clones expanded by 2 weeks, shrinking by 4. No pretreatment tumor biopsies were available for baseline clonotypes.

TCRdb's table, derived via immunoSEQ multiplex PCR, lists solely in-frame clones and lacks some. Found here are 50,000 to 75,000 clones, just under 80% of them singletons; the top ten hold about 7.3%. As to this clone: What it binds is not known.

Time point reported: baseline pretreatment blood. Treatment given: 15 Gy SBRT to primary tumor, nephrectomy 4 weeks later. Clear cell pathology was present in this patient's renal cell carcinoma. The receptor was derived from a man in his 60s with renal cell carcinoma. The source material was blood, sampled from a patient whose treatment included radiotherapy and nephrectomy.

For the CDR3, the DNA is TGTGCCAGCAGTGAATACGGCTCCTACGAGCAGTACGTC. As protein: CASSEYGSYEQYV. V usage is TRBV6-1 and J usage is TRBJ2-7; D is uncertain. Germline V gene sequence: CDR1 MNHNS, CDR2 SASEGT. The CDR3 extends over 13 amino acids. Trimming cost V 2 bases and J 0 bases, with 5 bases left between them.